This TCR beta chain was obtained from a study of early T cells in non-severe SARS-CoV-2 infection. TCRdb analysed the 5' RACE reads with MiXCR anew, one entry per CDR3 protein. The profile covers roughly 70,000 distinct CDR3 sequences, with around 12% appearing a single time and about 1.3% taken by the ten largest. Germline V lookup: CDR1 SGHAT, CDR2 FQNNGV. The CDR3 loop spans 14 amino acids. After removal of 0 bases from V and 6 bases from J, the junction contained 3 bases not matched to a gene. Judged by abundance, this clonotype is medium-sized (0.01 to 0.1%). Sequenced input: whole blood. The TCR sequence derives from an adult who was a healthcare worker with PCR-confirmed SARS-CoV-2 infection or an uninfected control (not recorded which). The chain recombines TRBV11-2 with TRBJ1-1; 8 nucleotides line up with TRBD1. The CDR3 loop reads CASSLEGTGAEAFF. Written as DNA, the CDR3 is TGTGCCAGCAGCTTAGAGGGGACAGGAGCTGAAGCTTTCTTT.